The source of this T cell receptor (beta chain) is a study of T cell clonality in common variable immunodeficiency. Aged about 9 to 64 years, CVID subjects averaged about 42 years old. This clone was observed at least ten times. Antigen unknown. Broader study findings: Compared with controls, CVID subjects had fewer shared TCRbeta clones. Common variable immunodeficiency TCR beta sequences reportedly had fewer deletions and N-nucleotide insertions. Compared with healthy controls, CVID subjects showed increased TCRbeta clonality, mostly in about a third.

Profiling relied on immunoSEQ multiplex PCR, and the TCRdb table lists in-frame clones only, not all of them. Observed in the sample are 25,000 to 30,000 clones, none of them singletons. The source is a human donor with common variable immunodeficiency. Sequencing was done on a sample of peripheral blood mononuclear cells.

The CDR3 bases that were read are TGTGCCAGCTCAGCAGGGGCCACTAATGAAAAA. This sequence encodes CASSAGATNEK. The CDR3 in full is CASSAGATNEKLFF. The chain is built from TRBV18 and TRBJ1-4; TRBD1 is a possible D gene (6 bases). The missing CDR3 end, 3 residues past where the read stops, is filled in from the germline J gene. Germline V lookup: CDR1 KGHSH, CDR2 LQKENI. V was cut by 5 bases and J by 2 bases, with 9 bases left in between. CDR3 length equals 14 residues.